These 13 T cell receptor beta chains were all obtained from the same sample, sequenced in a study of OX40 agonist ivuxolimab in advanced cancers. Here immunoSEQ multiplex PCR was the method, and the copy in TCRdb shows in-frame clones only, minus some. The sample has 75,000 to 95,000 clones; about 90% are singletons. The starting material was CD4+ or CD8+ T cells sorted from blood, obtained in a trial of the OX40 agonist ivuxolimab. These receptors all come from an adult with an advanced solid tumor such as melanoma, head and neck, liver or kidney cancer.

This sequence joins TRBV7-6 and TRBJ2-5; 8 nucleotides align to TRBD2. The end of the DNA aligns better with TRBJ2-7, so the J call may be wrong. Germline CDR1 reads SGHVS; CDR2 reads FNYEAQ. The CDR3 runs to 15 residues. DNA for the CDR3: TGTGCCAGCAGTCAAACACTAGCGGCTATCTACGAGCAGTACTTC. Amino acids: CASSQTLAAIYEQYF.

The genes are TRBV5-4 and TRBJ1-1; D call uncertain. This CDR3 comprises 14 residues. V was trimmed by 2 bases and J by 0 bases, leaving 8 bases between them. Germline V lookup: CDR1 SGHNT, CDR2 YYREEE (reference sequence). CDR3 amino acids: CASSFPGMNTEAFF. The CDR3 bases are TGTGCCAGCAGCTTTCCGGGCATGAACACTGAAGCTTTCTTT.

This chain uses TRBV10-3 with TRBJ2-7; 7 nucleotides agree with TRBD1. CDR1 is ENHRY, CDR2 SYGVKD, per germline. Unmatched junction bases numbered 7, after V lost 5 bases and J lost 6 bases. The CDR3 has 13 amino acids. The chain's CDR3 is CAISPDRWGEQYF. The DNA of the CDR3 is TGTGCCATCAGTCCGGACAGGTGGGGCGAGCAGTACTTC.

The chain has TRBV6-5 and TRBJ2-2; a weak D match, TRBD1 (5 bases). CDR3 length: 13 residues. Germline V gene data show CDR1 as MNHEY and CDR2 as SVGAGI. V dropped 6 bases and J dropped 3 bases, with 8 bases sitting between them. The CDR3 region is CASRGLDTGELFF. The DNA for the CDR3 is TGTGCCAGCAGGGGGCTGGACACCGGGGAGCTGTTTTTT.

This clone was detected only a few times. This CDR3 is also generated by other DNA sequences in the sample. This chain connects TRBV5-1 to TRBJ1-1; D uncertain. The CDR3 extends over 15 amino acids. The V gene's germline CDR1 is SGHRS and CDR2 YFSETQ. The ends were cut back, 0 bases at V and 2 bases at J, with 11 bases in the middle. In nucleotides, the CDR3 is TGCGCCAGCAGCTTGGTACCAGGACTCAACACTGAAGCTTTCTTT. Translated, it gives CASSLVPGLNTEAFF.

The chain employs TRBV30 and TRBJ2-5; D remains unclear. Per germline, CDR1 GTSNPN and CDR2 SVGIG (reference sequence). The CDR3 extends over 14 amino acids. V lost 0 bases and J 4 bases, leaving 12 bases between the germline ends. CDR3 region: CAWSVRPSRETQYF. The CDR3, as DNA: TGTGCCTGGAGTGTCAGGCCTTCCCGAGAGACCCAGTACTTC. The variable domain in full, with the rest retrieved from reference TRBV30 and TRBJ2-5, is SQTIHQWPATLVQPVGSPLSLECTVEGTSNPNLYWYRQAAGRGLQLLFYSVGIGQISSEVPQNLSASRPQDRQFILSSKKLLLSDSGFYLCAWSVRPSRETQYFGPGTRLLVL.

This CDR3 reads CASSLGQIQETQYF. CDR3 sequence (DNA): TGTGCCAGCAGTTTAGGTCAGATCCAAGAGACCCAGTACTTC. The chain has TRBV28 and TRBJ2-5; D is uncertain. V was cut by 2 bases and J by 1 base, with 8 bases left in between. The CDR3 spans 14 residues. CDR1 MDHEN and CDR2 SYDVKM come from the germline V gene.

The count of this clone is one. This chain connects TRBV28 to TRBJ1-6, with a possible D match to TRBD1 (6 bases). This CDR3 is built from 14 residues. V gave up 9 bases and J gave up 7 bases, with 16 bases separating them. Germline CDR1 reads MDHEN; CDR2 reads SYDVKM. CDR3 nucleotide sequence: TGTGCCAGTAAGACAGGAGGCGGAAATTCACCCCTCCACTTT. Its protein is CASKTGGGNSPLHF.

J is TRBJ1-6 and V is TRBV5-1, with D maybe TRBD1 (5 bases). Germline values: CDR1 SGHRS, CDR2 YFSETQ. The V end was cut by 4 bases, the J end by 2 bases, with 16 bases between. The CDR3 sequence is 17 residues long. The CDR3 protein is CASSASPGPAYNSPLHF. The CDR3 coding sequence is TGCGCCAGCAGCGCGTCCCCGGGACCGGCCTATAATTCACCCCTCCACTTT. The full variable domain, completed using reference TRBV5-1 and TRBJ1-6, is KAGVTQTPRYLIKTRGQQVTLSCSPISGHRSVSWYQQTPGQGLQFLFEYFSETQRNKGNFPGRFSGRQFSNSRSEMNVSTLELGDSALYLCASSASPGPAYNSPLHFGNGTRLTVT.

In this sample, this clone turned up once. The chain joins TRBV5-6 to TRBJ1-1, with no clear D. V lost 0 bases and J 0 bases, leaving 9 bases between the germline ends. The length of the CDR3 is 15 residues. Germline V lookup: CDR1 SGHDT, CDR2 YYEEEE. Written as DNA, the CDR3 is TGTGCCAGCAGCTTGGGGCTCCTGATGAACACTGAAGCTTTCTTT. It specifies CASSLGLLMNTEAFF.

The chain employs TRBV5-1 and TRBJ2-2, with TRBD1 identical over 9 bases. This CDR3 has 19 amino acids. CDR1 SGHRS and CDR2 YFSETQ come from the germline V gene. V lost 3 bases to trimming and J lost 1 base; unmatched junction nucleotides: 13. CDR3 coding DNA: TGCGCCAGCAGCTCGCCGGGACAGGGCCATCCAGGGAACACCGGGGAGCTGTTTTTT. Its protein is CASSSPGQGHPGNTGELFF.

The chain links TRBV27 to TRBJ2-2; 7 bases map to TRBD2. The junction had 8 bases not matched to a gene; V was cut back by 1 base and J by 6 bases. There are 16 residues in the CDR3. From germline, CDR1 is MNHEY and CDR2 SMNVEV (reference sequence). In nucleotides, the CDR3 is TGTGCCAGCAGTTTATTGGGCGGGGGAATGGCCGGGGAGCTGTTTTTT. Protein: CASSLLGGGMAGELFF.

The rearrangement joins TRBV18 to TRBJ2-6; D ambiguous. Trimming left V 2 bases short and J 1 base short, with 6 bases between. The germline gives CDR1 KGHSH, CDR2 LQKENI. The CDR3 has 15 amino acids. The CDR3 DNA reads as TGTGCCAGCTCACCATTGGGATCTGGGGCCAACGTCCTGACTTTC. Protein product: CASSPLGSGANVLTF. The whole variable domain, filled in from reference TRBV18 and TRBJ2-6, reads NAGVMQNPRHLVRRRGQEARLRCSPMKGHSHVYWYRQLPEEGLKFMVYLQKENIIDESGMPKERFSAEFPKEGPSILRIQQVVRGDSAAYFCASSPLGSGANVLTFGAGSRLTVL.